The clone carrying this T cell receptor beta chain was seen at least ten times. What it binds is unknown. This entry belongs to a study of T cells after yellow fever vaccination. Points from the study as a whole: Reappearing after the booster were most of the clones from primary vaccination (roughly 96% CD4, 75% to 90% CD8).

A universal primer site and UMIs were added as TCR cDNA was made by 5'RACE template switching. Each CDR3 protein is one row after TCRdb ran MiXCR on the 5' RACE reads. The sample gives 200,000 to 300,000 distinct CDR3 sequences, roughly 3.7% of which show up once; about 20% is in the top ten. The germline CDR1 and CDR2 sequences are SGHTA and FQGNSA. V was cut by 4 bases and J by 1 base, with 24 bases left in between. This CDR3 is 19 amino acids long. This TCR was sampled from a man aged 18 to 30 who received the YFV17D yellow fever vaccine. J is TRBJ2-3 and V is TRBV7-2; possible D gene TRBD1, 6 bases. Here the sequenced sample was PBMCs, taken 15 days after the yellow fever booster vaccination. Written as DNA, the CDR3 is TGTGCCAGCAGCTCGCCCTTGGACAGACGTCCCTCGGGCACAGATACGCAGTATTTT. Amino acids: CASSSPLDRRPSGTDTQYF. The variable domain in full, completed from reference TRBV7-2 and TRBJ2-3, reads GAGVSQSPSNKVTEKGKDVELRCDPISGHTALYWYRQSLGQGLEFLIYFQGNSAPDKSGLPSDRFSAERTGGSVSTLTIQRTQQEDSAVYLCASSSPLDRRPSGTDTQYFGPGTRLTVL.